This TCR beta chain was sequenced for a study of blood T cell repertoires in COVID-19. Study-wide context: PBMCs, B-cell-depleted T cells, or T cells were the source of the cDNA or gDNA that made up the material.

A remark on this clone: Its ends do not fully match the called genes, so a read error is possible.

The CDR3 covers 14 residues. The germline gives CDR1 LGHNA, CDR2 YSLEER. Repertoires were generated with immunoSEQ multiplex PCR, while TCRdb's copy carries only in-frame clones and drops some. The table lists about 140,000 clones, about four fifths of them singletons. The clonotype comes from a woman between 55 and 75 years old with acute or convalescent COVID-19. V is TRBV4-3 and J is TRBJ1-2, with D possibly matching TRBD1 (5 bases). The sequencing sample was made of peripheral blood. CDR3 loop: CASSQGGSREETLF. For the CDR3, the DNA is TGCGCCAGCAGCCAAGGCGGTTCCAGGGAGGAGACTCTCTTC.